Given below is one TCR beta chain in context. The PCR ran on 60 Vbeta and 13 Jbeta primers. Here immunoSEQ multiplex PCR was the method, and the copy in TCRdb shows in-frame clones only, minus some. Of about 150,000 clones detected, under 80% appear once; the ten largest clones hold 1.3% to 1.5%. This sample was taken from a study of cytomegalovirus exposure and HLA in healthy donors. Study overall: Within an early data release were about 90 million unique TCRs drawn from HLA-typed donors.

The CDR3 has 11 residues. Trimming removed 10 bases from V and 8 bases from J, with 13 bases in between. Germline CDR1 reads MDHEN; CDR2 reads SYDVKM. J is TRBJ2-3 and V is TRBV28; D might be TRBD1 (6 bases). This clonotype was sampled from a woman under 40 in good health and CMV-seronegative. The sample taken for sequencing was PBMCs. As DNA, the CDR3 is TGTGCCACCTCTGGGGGCTTTACGCAGTATTTT. Protein: CATSGGFTQYF.